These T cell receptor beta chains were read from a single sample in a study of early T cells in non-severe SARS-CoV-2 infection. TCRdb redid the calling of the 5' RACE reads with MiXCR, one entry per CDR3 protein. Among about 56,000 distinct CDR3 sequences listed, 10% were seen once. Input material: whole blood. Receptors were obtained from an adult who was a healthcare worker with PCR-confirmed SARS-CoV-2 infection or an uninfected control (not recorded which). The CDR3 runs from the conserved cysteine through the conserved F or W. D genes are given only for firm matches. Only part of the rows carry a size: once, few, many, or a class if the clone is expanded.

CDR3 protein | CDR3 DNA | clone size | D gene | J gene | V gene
CSARDRARSYEQYF | TGCAGTGCTAGAGATCGGGCTAGAAGCTACGAGCAGTACTTC | few | - | TRBJ2-7 | TRBV20-1
CASRERPYEQYF | TGTGCCAGCAGGGAAAGACCCTACGAGCAGTACTTC | few | - | TRBJ2-7 | TRBV2
CASRDTGGRGTGELFF | TGTGCCAGCAGAGATACAGGGGGAAGGGGCACCGGGGAGCTGTTTTTT | many | TRBD1 | TRBJ2-2 | TRBV12-3/TRBV12-4
CASSADHTEAFF | TGCGCCAGCAGTGCGGATCACACTGAAGCTTTCTTT | many | - | TRBJ1-1 | TRBV10-1
CASSPTARTGSTYEQYF | TGTGCCAGCAGCCCCACTGCTCGGACAGGGTCAACCTACGAGCAGTACTTC | many | TRBD1 | TRBJ2-7 | TRBV7-9
CASSLEAELQETQYF | TGTGCCAGCAGCTTAGAAGCGGAGCTCCAAGAGACCCAGTACTTC | - | - | TRBJ2-5 | TRBV7-2
CASSPWGTSGNPRAYEQYF | TGTGCCAGCAGTCCATGGGGGACTAGCGGCAACCCGAGGGCCTACGAGCAGTACTTC | few | TRBD2 | TRBJ2-7 | TRBV28
CASSRGGVSYLSYEQYF | TGTGCCAGCAGCCGAGGGGGGGTCAGTTACCTTTCCTACGAGCAGTACTTC | many | - | TRBJ2-7 | TRBV3-1
CASSKNAGTGNEKLFF | TGTGCCAGCAGTAAAAATGCCGGGACAGGCAATGAAAAACTGTTTTTT | - | TRBD1 | TRBJ1-4 | TRBV27
CASSEYREQFF | TGTGCCAGCAGTGAATATAGAGAGCAGTTCTTC | few | - | TRBJ2-1 | TRBV2
CASTTGSYEQYF | TGTGCCAGCACAACAGGATCCTACGAGCAGTACTTC | - | - | TRBJ2-7 | TRBV7-9
CASSPGQKETQYF | TGTGCCAGCTCACCGGGACAGAAAGAGACCCAGTACTTC | few | TRBD1 | TRBJ2-5 | TRBV18
CASSELAGSASTDTQYF | TGCGCCAGCAGCGAACTAGCGGGAAGTGCTAGCACAGATACGCAGTATTTT | few | TRBD2 | TRBJ2-3 | TRBV5-1
CASSLGTGENSPLHF | TGTGCCAGCAGCTTAGGGACAGGGGAAAATTCACCCCTCCACTTT | - | TRBD1 | TRBJ1-6 | TRBV7-2
CASSFLADTQYF | TGTGCCAGCAGCTTCCTAGCGGATACGCAGTATTTT | medium-sized | - | TRBJ2-3 | TRBV7-2
CASSYSRQGFQPQHF | TGTGCCAGCAGTTACTCTCGACAGGGGTTTCAGCCCCAGCATTTT | - | TRBD1 | TRBJ1-5 | TRBV6-5
CASTGLGAGIQYF | TGTGCCAGCACCGGACTGGGGGCCGGCATTCAGTACTTC | few | - | TRBJ2-4 | TRBV21-1
CASSPRTDTGELFF | TGTGCCAGCTCACCTAGAACGGACACCGGGGAGCTGTTTTTT | few | - | TRBJ2-2 | TRBV18
CASSIAPEKETQYF | TGTGCCAGCAGCATTGCGCCGGAGAAAGAGACCCAGTACTTC | many | - | TRBJ2-5 | TRBV7-2
CASSDPARDGDYGYTF | TGTGCCAGCAGTGACCCCGCCCGGGACGGAGATTATGGCTACACCTTC | - | - | TRBJ1-2 | TRBV25-1
CASSLLWGLAGDNEQFF | TGTGCCAGCAGCTTGCTATGGGGTCTAGCGGGAGACAATGAGCAGTTCTTC | many | TRBD2 | TRBJ2-1 | TRBV5-6
CASSPSRTGNMDIQYF | TGTGCCAGCAGTCCCTCCCGGACCGGGAACATGGACATTCAGTACTTC | many | - | TRBJ2-4 | TRBV12-3/TRBV12-4
CSARPPSGSGVTDTQYF | TGCAGCGCCCGGCCCCCCAGTGGTAGCGGTGTGACAGATACGCAGTATTTT | - | - | TRBJ2-3 | TRBV29-1
CASSTPGGAKFKVSYNEQFF | TGTGCCAGCAGCACCCCCGGGGGGGCGAAATTTAAAGTCTCCTACAATGAGCAGTTCTTC | many | TRBD2 | TRBJ2-1 | TRBV7-9
CSARALDSVAKNIQYF | TGCAGTGCTAGAGCCCTCGACAGTGTAGCCAAAAACATTCAGTACTTC | many | - | TRBJ2-4 | TRBV20-1
CASSLASLAGYEQYF | TGTGCCAGCAGCTTAGCGTCGCTAGCGGGATACGAGCAGTACTTC | - | TRBD2 | TRBJ2-7 | TRBV7-2
CASSFGLAGPREQYF | TGTGCCAGCAGCTTCGGACTAGCGGGGCCTCGGGAGCAGTACTTC | many | TRBD2 | TRBJ2-7 | TRBV12-3/TRBV12-4
CASSPGTGGNTDTQYF | TGTGCCAGCTCACCCGGGACAGGGGGCAACACAGATACGCAGTATTTT | - | TRBD1 | TRBJ2-3 | TRBV18
CSASTGNTGELFF | TGCAGTGCTTCCACGGGGAACACCGGGGAGCTGTTTTTT | many | - | TRBJ2-2 | TRBV20-1
CASSLTSGRPNEQFF | TGTGCCAGCAGCTTGACTAGCGGGAGACCCAATGAGCAGTTCTTC | many | TRBD2 | TRBJ2-1 | TRBV11-2
CASSRTGTSNQPQHF | TGTGCCAGCAGCCGAACAGGGACTAGCAATCAGCCCCAGCATTTT | few | - | TRBJ1-5 | TRBV7-2
CASSGSFLVNEQFF | TGCGCCAGCAGCGGGAGTTTTCTGGTTAATGAGCAGTTCTTC | many | - | TRBJ2-1 | TRBV5-1
CASSILNTEAFF | TGTGCCAGCTCTATCCTGAACACTGAAGCTTTCTTT | - | - | TRBJ1-1 | TRBV7-2
CASSPGSSVQETQYF | TGTGCCAGCAGCCCTGGGTCTAGCGTACAAGAGACCCAGTACTTC | once | - | TRBJ2-5 | TRBV7-2
CSARAPRGVYEQYF | TGCAGTGCTAGAGCGCCCAGGGGAGTCTACGAGCAGTACTTC | - | - | TRBJ2-7 | TRBV20-1
CASSPRSGNRGNIQYF | TGTGCCAGCAGCCCCCGCAGCGGGAACAGGGGGAACATTCAGTACTTC | few | - | TRBJ2-4 | TRBV7-9
CASSDRGVNSYEQYF | TGTGCCAGCAGTGACCGGGGGGTCAACTCCTACGAGCAGTACTTC | - | TRBD2 | TRBJ2-7 | TRBV6-1
CASSPPGLGYVVTF | TGCGCCAGCAGCCCCCCAGGGTTGGGATATGTGGTCACCTTC | - | - | TRBJ1-2 | TRBV5-1
CASSSLAGSVYNEQFF | TGTGCCAGCAGCTCCCTAGCGGGATCGGTATACAATGAGCAGTTCTTC | many | TRBD2 | TRBJ2-1 | TRBV7-6
CASSLWQEELFF | TGTGCCAGCAGTTTATGGCAGGAGGAGCTGTTTTTT | few | - | TRBJ2-2 | TRBV12-3/TRBV12-4
CAISEVTNTQYF | TGTGCCATCAGTGAGGTGACAAATACGCAGTATTTT | - | - | TRBJ2-3 | TRBV10-3
CASSGYTDTQYF | TGTGCCAGTAGCGGTTACACAGATACGCAGTATTTT | many | - | TRBJ2-3 | TRBV7-6
CASSLARGGKSDTQYF | TGTGCCAGCAGCTTAGCGCGCGGCGGGAAGTCAGATACGCAGTATTTT | - | - | TRBJ2-3 | TRBV7-6
CASSKESGLAPYEQYF | TGCGCCAGCAGCAAGGAATCGGGACTAGCGCCCTACGAGCAGTACTTC | many | TRBD2 | TRBJ2-7 | TRBV5-1
CSANPQGRLKETQYF | TGCAGTGCCAACCCCCAGGGCCGTTTAAAAGAGACCCAGTACTTC | - | - | TRBJ2-5 | TRBV20-1